This passage covers 8 T cell receptor beta chains from one sample sequenced in a study of blood T cell repertoires in COVID-19. Clones were sequenced by immunoSEQ multiplex PCR, and TCRdb holds only the in-frame ones, with some missing. The data show approximately 46,000 clones, more than 65% seen once. Sequencing was performed on peripheral blood. The receptors derive from an older man with acute or convalescent COVID-19.

This chain connects TRBV9 to TRBJ2-5; no definite D call. The V gene lost 3 bases and the J gene lost 2 bases, with 2 bases spanning the gap. CDR1 and CDR2 (germline): SGDLS, YYNGEE. The CDR3 sequence is 11 residues long. CDR3 amino acids: CASSAQETQYF. In DNA form, the CDR3 reads TGTGCCAGCAGCGCTCAAGAGACCCAGTACTTC.

The chain uses TRBV19 and TRBJ2-1; tentatively, D is TRBD2 (6 bases). The CDR3 is 15 amino acids. The V end lost 7 bases, the J end lost 6 bases, and 19 bases lay between the germline ends. CDR1 is LNHDA, CDR2 SQIVND, per germline (reference sequence). CDR3: CASTNQGLHGNEQFF. CDR3 sequence (DNA): TGTGCCAGTACCAACCAGGGACTCCATGGCAATGAGCAGTTCTTC.

This rearrangement joins TRBV6-1 to TRBJ1-6; 7 bases fit TRBD1. Germline assignment: CDR1 MNHNS and CDR2 SASEGT. The CDR3 covers 15 residues. Trimming cost V 3 bases and J 4 bases; bases outside gene matches: 3. This CDR3 reads CASSDLQGYNSPLHF. CDR3 coding DNA: TGTGCCAGCAGTGACCTACAGGGGTATAATTCACCCCTCCACTTT.

This clone has only a few counts. CDR3 in DNA: TGTGCCAGCGGTCGGGACAGAAGCTCCTACGAGCAGTACTTC. It translates to CASGRDRSSYEQYF. The chain uses TRBV2 and TRBJ2-7; TRBD1 matches at 7 bases. V lost 8 bases, J lost 0 bases, and 7 bases stayed unmatched. CDR3 length equals 14 residues. Per germline, CDR1 SNHLY and CDR2 FYNNEI.

This sequence joins TRBV5-4 and TRBJ2-1; 12 bases are shared with TRBD2. The V gene's germline CDR1 is SGHNT and CDR2 YYREEE (reference sequence). The CDR3 has 15 residues. V trimming: 4 bases; J trimming: 2 bases; junction bases outside the gene matches: 1. As DNA, the CDR3 is TGTGCCAGCAGCGCTAGCGGGAGGGCCTACAATGAGCAGTTCTTC. Its protein product is CASSASGRAYNEQFF.

J is TRBJ2-3 and V is TRBV7-9; no firm D call. Trimming pared 5 bases from V and 3 bases from J, leaving 18 bases between. The germline gives CDR1 SEHNR, CDR2 FQNEAQ (reference sequence). The CDR3 runs 16 residues. CDR3 in DNA: TGTGCCAGCAGCAACGAGCTGGGCGCCATAACAGATACGCAGTATTTT. Encoded protein: CASSNELGAITDTQYF.

CDR3 loop: CASSSSTGGLGNQPQHF. In DNA form, the CDR3 reads TGTGCCAGCAGCTCCTCAACAGGGGGCTTGGGCAATCAGCCCCAGCATTTT. This chain joins TRBV7-2 and TRBJ1-5; TRBD1 agrees at 9 bases. The germline V gene has CDR1 SGHTA and CDR2 FQGNSA. Trimming at V came to 4 bases and at J to 2 bases, leaving 9 bases not matched to a gene. The CDR3 sequence is 17 residues long.

The rearrangement joins TRBV29-1 to TRBJ2-3; D not certain. The V end lost 4 bases, the J end lost 0 bases, and 11 bases lay between the germline ends. CDR1 and CDR2 (germline): SQVTM, ANQGSEA. The CDR3 sequence is 14 residues long. The CDR3 sequence is CSVGAIPSTDTQYF. CDR3 nucleotides: TGCAGCGTTGGGGCGATTCCGAGCACAGATACGCAGTATTTT.